What follows are 29 T cell receptor beta chains derived from one specimen sequenced in a study of cytotoxic CD8 clonotypes in ibrutinib-treated CLL. Sequencing was performed with immunoSEQ multiplex PCR; in TCRdb, only in-frame clones are kept and a portion is missing. The table lists about 89,000 clones, 70% to 85% of them singletons. The sequencing here drew on PBMCs, taken after 12 months of ibrutinib treatment. The receptors stem from a human donor with chronic lymphocytic leukemia.

The chain uses TRBV28 and TRBJ1-4, with TRBD1 as a possible D gene (5 bases). CDR1 is MDHEN, CDR2 SYDVKM, per germline. This CDR3 is 14 amino acids long. Trimming removed 6 bases from V and 10 bases from J, with 18 bases in between. The CDR3 bases are TGTGCCAGCAGGGCCAGCGGAGAGAGGGGAAAACTGTTTTTT. It specifies CASRASGERGKLFF.

The V gene is TRBV29-1, the J gene TRBJ1-1, with 7 positions matching TRBD1. The J segment lost 7 bases and the V segment lost 8 bases, leaving 7 bases of the junction unmatched. The germline gives CDR1 SQVTM, CDR2 ANQGSEA. The CDR3 sequence is 11 residues long. In nucleotides, the CDR3 is TGCAGCATAAGACAGGGAATTGAAGCTTTCTTT. Translating gives CSIRQGIEAFF.

J is TRBJ2-7 and V is TRBV18, with 10 bases identical to TRBD1. The CDR3 consists of 14 residues. V lost 2 bases and J lost 3; bases outside the gene matches: 1. Germline V gene data show CDR1 as KGHSH and CDR2 as LQKENI. CDR3: CASSPGTGDYEQYF. CDR3 coding DNA: TGTGCCAGCTCACCAGGGACAGGGGACTACGAGCAGTACTTC.

The CDR3 coding sequence is TGTGCCAGCAGTCTGACAGGGTACGAGCAGTACTTC. It is translated as CASSLTGYEQYF. V usage is TRBV28 and J usage is TRBJ2-7, with 7 bases matching TRBD1. In germline, CDR1 is MDHEN, CDR2 SYDVKM. Trimming removed 5 bases from V and 4 bases from J; junction bases left unmatched: 2. This CDR3 has 12 amino acids.

DNA for the CDR3: TGCAGCGTTGGCTTCCCGGGACAGGGCGCCTACGAGCAGTACTTC. This gives the protein CSVGFPGQGAYEQYF. The J gene is TRBJ2-7, the V gene TRBV29-1, with TRBD1 matching over 9 bases. This CDR3 is 15 amino acids long. V lost 4 bases and J lost 2; bases outside the gene matches: 9. Looked up from germline, CDR1 is SQVTM and CDR2 is ANQGSEA.

The chain recombines TRBV11-3 with TRBJ2-1, with TRBD1 identical over 7 bases. CDR3 length: 15 amino acids. The ends lost 5 bases at V and 2 bases at J; junction bases unmatched: 6. Germline values: CDR1 SGHNT, CDR2 YENEEA. CDR3 residues: CASSENRGAYNEQFF. Written as DNA, the CDR3 is TGTGCCAGCAGCGAGAACAGGGGAGCCTACAATGAGCAGTTCTTC.

This clone occurred once. The chain links TRBV11-1 to TRBJ2-3; 9 nucleotides agree with TRBD1. CDR3 length: 16 amino acids. Losses at the gene ends were 5 bases for V and 1 base for J; bases not matched to a gene: 7. Germline values: CDR1 SGHAT, CDR2 FQDESV (reference sequence). The chain's CDR3 is CASSQGQGTGTDTQYF. CDR3 nucleotides: TGTGCCAGCAGCCAGGGACAGGGAACTGGCACAGATACGCAGTATTTT.

The CDR3 loop is CASTLPRGSGANVLTF. CDR3 coding DNA: TGTGCCAGCACCCTCCCGAGGGGGTCTGGGGCCAACGTCCTGACTTTC. The rearrangement links TRBV7-2 to TRBJ2-6, with a weak D call TRBD1 (6 bases). The ends were cut back, 7 bases at V and 1 base at J, with 14 bases in the middle. The CDR3 has 16 residues. From germline, CDR1 is SGHTA and CDR2 FQGNSA.

The chain uses TRBV7-9 and TRBJ2-5; D is ambiguous. V lost 8 bases to trimming and J lost 1 base, with 11 bases between them. From germline, CDR1 is SEHNR and CDR2 FQNEAQ (reference sequence). The CDR3 spans 13 residues. The CDR3 nucleotides read TGTGCCAGCGGACCCCGTCTCCAAGAGACCCAGTACTTC. Translating gives CASGPRLQETQYF. The full variable domain, completed using reference TRBV7-9 and TRBJ2-5, is DTGVSQNPRHKITKRGQNVTFRCDPISEHNRLYWYRQTLGQGPEFLTYFQNEAQLEKSRLLSDRFSAERPKGSFSTLEIQRTEQGDSAMYLCASGPRLQETQYFGPGTRLLVL.

The J gene is TRBJ1-5, the V gene TRBV5-5; D call uncertain. The CDR3 contains 16 residues. Germline CDR1 is SGHKS and CDR2 is YYEKEE (reference sequence). The V and J ends lost 4 bases and 1 base respectively, with 15 bases between them. In DNA form, the CDR3 reads TGTGCCAGCAGCAGGCCGCCAAGCGGGAGCAATCAGCCCCAGCATTTT. Protein: CASSRPPSGSNQPQHF.

The chain combines TRBV19 with TRBJ1-2; D perhaps matches TRBD1 (6 bases). Trimming took 5 bases from V and 6 from J, leaving 19 bases between them. Looked up from germline, CDR1 is LNHDA and CDR2 is SQIVND (reference sequence). This CDR3 comprises 15 residues. CDR3 nucleotide sequence: TGTGCCAGTAGTCCTTATTCCGGGGGGGCGAATGGCTACACCTTC. Translation: CASSPYSGGANGYTF.

The V call is TRBV6-6, the J call TRBJ2-7, with 10 bases matching TRBD1. Germline CDR1 MNHNY, CDR2 SVGAGI (reference sequence). CDR3 length: 15 residues. V was clipped by 5 bases and J by 2 bases; unmatched bases: 6. The CDR3 sequence: CASSPTGTGAYEQYF. CDR3 DNA sequence: TGTGCCAGCAGTCCGACCGGGACAGGGGCCTACGAGCAGTACTTC.

The chain carries TRBV30 and TRBJ2-2, with a tentative D call TRBD1 (5 bases). This CDR3 has 16 amino acids. The V end lost 2 bases, the J end lost 6 bases, and 19 bases lay between the germline ends. Germline V gene lookup returns CDR1 GTSNPN and CDR2 SVGIG (reference sequence). The DNA of the CDR3 is TGTGCCTGGAGTCGACAGCACGATTTTGTCGCCGGGGAGCTGTTTTTT. Amino acid sequence: CAWSRQHDFVAGELFF.

This rearrangement joins TRBV27 to TRBJ2-7; 7 bases are shared with TRBD1. This CDR3 contains 14 residues. Germline CDR1 is MNHEY and CDR2 is SMNVEV (reference sequence). Trimming cost V 6 bases and J 3 bases; bases outside gene matches: 8. In nucleotides, the CDR3 is TGTGCCAGCAGACTCCGACAGGGACACTACGAGCAGTACTTC. Residues: CASRLRQGHYEQYF.

V usage is TRBV25-1 and J usage is TRBJ2-1; TRBD2 matches at 9 bases. This CDR3 comprises 15 residues. Looked up from germline, CDR1 is MGHDK and CDR2 is SYGVNS. J gave up 5 bases and V 4 bases, and 6 bases lay outside the gene matches. The CDR3 sequence is CASSGLAGTNNEQFF. CDR3 coding DNA: TGTGCCAGCAGTGGGCTAGCGGGGACGAACAATGAGCAGTTCTTC.

The chain joins TRBV7-3 to TRBJ2-1; D might be TRBD1 or TRBD2, each matching 5 bases. The CDR3 length is 12 residues. V was trimmed by 5 bases and J by 9 bases, leaving 11 bases between them. Looked up from germline, CDR1 is SGHTA and CDR2 is FQGTGA. The CDR3 protein is CASSPGTTEQFF. The CDR3, as DNA: TGTGCCAGCAGCCCCGGGACGACTGAGCAGTTCTTC. Full variable domain (outside the CDR3, taken from reference TRBV7-3 and TRBJ2-1): GAGVSQTPSNKVTEKGKYVELRCDPISGHTALYWYRQSLGQGPEFLIYFQGTGAADDSGLPNDRFFAVRPEGSVSTLKIQRTERGDSAVYLCASSPGTTEQFFGPGTRLTVL.

About this clone itself: At one end the junction does not follow the germline gene, possibly because of a read error. V and J are TRBV19 and TRBJ2-5, with TRBD2 matching 10 bases. The CDR3 has 15 amino acids. The V gene's germline CDR1 is LNHDA and CDR2 SQIVND (reference sequence). Here the CDR3 reads CTSNSSGGYQETQYF. In DNA form, the CDR3 reads TGTACCAGTAATAGTAGCGGGGGGTACCAAGAGACCCAGTACTTC.

Ten or more counts support this clone. The chain has TRBV7-2 and TRBJ2-7, with no clear D. Germline CDR1 and CDR2: SGHTA and FQGNSA. V lost 4 bases, J lost 5 bases, and 6 bases lay in between. CDR3 length equals 11 residues. The CDR3 loop reads CASSSLHEQYF. The CDR3 DNA reads TGTGCCAGCAGCTCCTTACACGAGCAGTACTTC.

J is TRBJ2-5 and V is TRBV25-1; D is perhaps TRBD1 or TRBD2 (5 bases each). The germline CDR1 and CDR2 sequences are MGHDK and SYGVNS. V shed 2 bases and J shed 13 bases, with 17 bases lying between them. The CDR3 spans 13 residues. This chain's CDR3 is CASSEGALGARYF. The CDR3 DNA reads TGTGCCAGCAGTGAAGGGGCACTCGGGGCGAGGTACTTC.

V gene TRBV30 combines with J gene TRBJ2-6; 8 bases line up with TRBD1. V was clipped by 3 bases and J by 1 base; unmatched bases: 5. The CDR3 sequence is 16 residues long. Germline V gene sequence: CDR1 GTSNPN, CDR2 SVGIG (reference sequence). CDR3 nucleotides: TGTGCCTGGAGGACAGGGGTACCATCTGGGGCCAACGTCCTGACTTTC. This translates into CAWRTGVPSGANVLTF.

The rearrangement links TRBV6-6 to TRBJ1-2, with TRBD1 matching over 7 bases. The CDR3 is made up of 16 amino acids. Germline CDR1 is MNHNY and CDR2 is SVGAGI (reference sequence). The V and J ends lost 7 bases and 0 bases, in that order; junction bases with no gene match: 11. The CDR3, as DNA: TGTGCCAGCACCCTAGGGACAGAAGAAGCTAACTATGGCTACACCTTC. This translates into CASTLGTEEANYGYTF.

The chain uses TRBV5-4 and TRBJ2-1, with 8 bases matching TRBD2. The V segment lost 5 bases and the J segment 6 bases; nucleotides outside the gene matches: 10. Germline V gene data show CDR1 as SGHNT and CDR2 as YYREEE (reference sequence). This CDR3 spans 15 amino acids. The CDR3 here is CASRPGTSRINEQFF. The CDR3 nucleotides are TGTGCCAGCAGACCTGGGACTAGTAGGATCAATGAGCAGTTCTTC.

The rearrangement links TRBV6-1 to TRBJ1-3; D not certain. This CDR3 comprises 17 residues. The V and J ends lost 0 bases and 0 bases respectively, with 12 bases between them. CDR1 and CDR2 (germline): MNHNS, SASEGT. The CDR3 loop is CASSEAGLLISGNTIYF. DNA for the CDR3: TGTGCCAGCAGTGAAGCGGGCCTCCTTATCTCTGGAAACACCATATATTTT.

This clone was seen just once. V gene TRBV18 combines with J gene TRBJ1-1; TRBD1 aligns across 9 bases. This CDR3 comprises 11 residues. Trimming removed 5 bases from V and 8 bases from J; junction bases left unmatched: 0. Germline-derived CDR1 and CDR2 are KGHSH and LQKENI. CDR3 coding DNA: TGTGCCAGCTCAGGACAGGGGGAAGCTTTCTTT. It specifies CASSGQGEAFF.

The chain employs TRBV30 and TRBJ1-1; no firm D call. The length of the CDR3 is 10 residues. The germline V and J ends were trimmed by 2 bases and 12 bases, with 10 bases remaining between them. Germline lookup yields CDR1 GTSNPN and CDR2 SVGIG (reference sequence). CDR3 coding DNA: TGTGCCTGGAGTCGGGGTTGGACTTTCTTT. Its protein is CAWSRGWTFF.

V gene TRBV18 combines with J gene TRBJ2-7, with a tentative D call TRBD1 (6 bases). The CDR3 spans 13 residues. The germline V and J ends were trimmed by 9 bases and 6 bases, with 18 bases remaining between them. In germline, CDR1 is KGHSH, CDR2 LQKENI. The DNA for the CDR3 is TGTGCCAGTCGCTCAGCAGGGGTTAGCGAGCAGTACTTC. Residues: CASRSAGVSEQYF.

J is TRBJ2-3 and V is TRBV2; D is uncertain. The V and J ends lost 5 bases and 2 bases respectively, with 14 bases between them. The CDR3 spans 15 residues. CDR1 and CDR2 (germline): SNHLY, FYNNEI. In DNA form, the CDR3 reads TGTGCCAGCAGTACCCGGCGTCCTTACACAGATACGCAGTATTTT. Protein product: CASSTRRPYTDTQYF.

Only a few counts were recorded for this clone. This chain joins TRBV29-1 and TRBJ2-7, with 8 bases lining up with TRBD1. V trimming: 1 base; J trimming: 6 bases; junction bases outside the gene matches: 5. The germline V gene encodes CDR1 SQVTM and CDR2 ANQGSEA. The CDR3 is made up of 13 amino acids. CDR3 protein: CSVEGQGALEQYF. CDR3 nucleotide sequence: TGCAGCGTTGAAGGGCAGGGGGCCCTCGAGCAGTACTTC.

CDR3 amino acids: CASSSPSGSNTEAFF. CDR3 nucleotides: TGCGCCAGCAGCTCCCCTTCCGGATCGAACACTGAAGCTTTCTTT. The J gene is TRBJ1-1, the V gene TRBV5-1, with D uncertain. From germline, CDR1 is SGHRS and CDR2 YFSETQ. V was clipped by 3 bases and J by 1 base, with 13 bases between them. The length of the CDR3 is 15 residues.